The text below deals with one T cell receptor beta chain. TCRdb's table, derived via immunoSEQ multiplex PCR, lists solely in-frame clones and lacks some. The sample yields millions of clones, approximately 92% seen once. J was trimmed by 8 bases and V by 2 bases; bases with no gene match: 7. The CDR3 has 16 amino acids. From germline, CDR1 is MNHNS and CDR2 SASEGT. The entry originates in a study of shared clonotypes between healthy human individuals. This receptor was taken from a young man in good health. Material: naive CD4+ T cells sorted from blood. Subset noted: CD45RA+ positively selected. The chain is built from TRBV6-1 and TRBJ1-6, with TRBD1 matching over 9 bases. This CDR3 is CASSENPGQGHSPLHF. CDR3 bases: TGTGCCAGCAGTGAAAACCCCGGACAGGGGCATTCACCCCTCCACTTT.